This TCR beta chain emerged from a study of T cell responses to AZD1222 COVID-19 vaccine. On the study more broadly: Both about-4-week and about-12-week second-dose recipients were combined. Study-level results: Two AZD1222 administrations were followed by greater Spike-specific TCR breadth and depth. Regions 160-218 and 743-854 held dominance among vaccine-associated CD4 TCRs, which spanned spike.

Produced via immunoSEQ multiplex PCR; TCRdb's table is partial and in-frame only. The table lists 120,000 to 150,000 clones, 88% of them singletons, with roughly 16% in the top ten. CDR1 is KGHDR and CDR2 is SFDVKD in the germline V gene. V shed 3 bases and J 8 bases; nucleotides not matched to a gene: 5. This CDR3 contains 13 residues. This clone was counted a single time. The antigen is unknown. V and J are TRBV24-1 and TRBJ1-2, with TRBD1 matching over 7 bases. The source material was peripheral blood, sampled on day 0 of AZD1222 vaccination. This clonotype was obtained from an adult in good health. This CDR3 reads CATSDHRGSGYTF. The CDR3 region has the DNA TGTGCCACCAGTGATCACAGGGGTAGCGGCTACACCTTC.